This T cell receptor beta chain comes out of a study of cytomegalovirus exposure and HLA in healthy donors. General study findings and limits: Earlier findings revealed that most TCR beta V segments proved productive either about 90% or about 30% of the time. By HLA locus, TCR association rates varied in a later analysis, with DRB1 showing the most and HLA-C the fewest.

It was with 60 Vbeta and 13 Jbeta primers that the PCR ran. The table came from immunoSEQ multiplex PCR; TCRdb's copy has only in-frame clones and leaves some out. The data show tens of thousands of clones, with approximately 78% seen just once and around 2.9% held by the top ten. A word on this clone: The antigen is not known.

Per the germline V gene, CDR1 is SEHNR and CDR2 is FQNEAQ (reference sequence). This CDR3 comprises 15 residues. Trimming shortened V by 4 bases and J by 0 bases, and 11 bases separated the two germline ends. The chain has TRBV7-9 and TRBJ2-3; D is undetermined. The origin of this receptor is a woman aged 25 to 39 in good health and CMV-seronegative. Material: PBMCs. Here the CDR3 DNA reads TGTGCCAGCAGCTCTCCCCGTTCTAGCACAGATACGCAGTATTTT. Protein product: CASSSPRSSTDTQYF. The whole variable domain, remainder taken from reference TRBV7-9 and TRBJ2-3, is DTGVSQNPRHKITKRGQNVTFRCDPISEHNRLYWYRQTLGQGPEFLTYFQNEAQLEKSRLLSDRFSAERPKGSFSTLEIQRTEQGDSAMYLCASSSPRSSTDTQYFGPGTRLTVL.